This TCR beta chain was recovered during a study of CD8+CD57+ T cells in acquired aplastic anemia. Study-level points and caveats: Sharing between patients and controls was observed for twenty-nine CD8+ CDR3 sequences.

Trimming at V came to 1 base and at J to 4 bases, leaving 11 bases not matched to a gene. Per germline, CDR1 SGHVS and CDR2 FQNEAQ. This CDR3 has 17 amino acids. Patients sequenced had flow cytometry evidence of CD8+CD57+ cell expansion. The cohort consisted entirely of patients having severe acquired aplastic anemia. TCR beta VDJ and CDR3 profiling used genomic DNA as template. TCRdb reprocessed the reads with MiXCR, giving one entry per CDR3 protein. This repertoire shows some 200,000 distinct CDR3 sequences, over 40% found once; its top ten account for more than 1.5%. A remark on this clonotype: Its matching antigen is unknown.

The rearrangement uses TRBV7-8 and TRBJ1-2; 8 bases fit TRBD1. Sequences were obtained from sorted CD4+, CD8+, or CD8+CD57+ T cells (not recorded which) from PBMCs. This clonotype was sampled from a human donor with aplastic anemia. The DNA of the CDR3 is TGTGCCAGCAGCTTAGGTGCCGGGACAGGAACCTTCTATGGCTACACCTTC. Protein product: CASSLGAGTGTFYGYTF. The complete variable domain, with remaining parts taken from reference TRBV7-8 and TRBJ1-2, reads GAGVSQSPRYKVAKRGQDVALRCDPISGHVSLFWYQQALGQGPEFLTYFQNEAQLDKSGLPSDRFFAERPEGSVSTLKIQRTQQEDSAVYLCASSLGAGTGTFYGYTFGSGTRLTVV.